This entry lists 9 T cell receptor beta chains sequenced from one sample in a study of shared clonotypes between healthy human individuals. The protocol was immunoSEQ multiplex PCR, while the TCRdb copy is restricted to in-frame clones and leaves out a portion. The repertoire includes approximately 2,000,000 clones, 85% to 95% of them detected once, and around 1.7% sits in the top ten. CD8 cells classed as naive were CD45RO-negative and positively selected for CCR7, excluding terminally differentiated effector memory CD45RA+ cells. Sequenced material: naive CD8+ T cells from PBMCs. The source of these receptors is a man younger than 30 in good health. Some clones in this sample may be carry-over from other donors' samples.

This clone was detected a few times. The chain employs TRBV12-5 and TRBJ1-1; maybe TRBD1 (6 bases). The CDR3 runs to 15 residues. Germline V gives CDR1 LGHNT, CDR2 FRNRAP. Trimming cost V 0 bases and J 7 bases, with 15 bases left between them. CDR3 residues: CASGLVQWRQDEAFF. DNA of the CDR3: TGTGCTAGTGGTTTGGTACAATGGCGACAGGATGAAGCTTTCTTT.

The V gene is TRBV7-8, the J gene TRBJ2-7; D is perhaps TRBD1 (6 bases). This CDR3 contains 15 residues. The V end was cut by 1 base, the J end by 6 bases, with 16 bases between. Germline loops: CDR1 SGHVS, CDR2 FQNEAQ. CDR3: CASSLGSGQLREQYF. The CDR3 DNA is TGTGCCAGCAGCTTAGGATCTGGACAGCTACGCGAGCAGTACTTC.

The chain recombines TRBV5-4 with TRBJ2-4; 10 positions match TRBD2. This CDR3 has 15 residues. Trimming took 4 bases from V and 6 from J; bases not matched to a gene: 7. Germline CDR1 is SGHNT and CDR2 is YYREEE (reference sequence). CDR3 bases: TGTGCCAGCAGCCTAAAGCGGGAGGGCTCAAACATTCAGTACTTC. This translates into CASSLKREGSNIQYF.

The chain joins TRBV7-9 to TRBJ2-5; perhaps TRBD2 as D (5 bases). V was cut by 5 bases and J by 5 bases, with 15 bases left in between. This CDR3 is 14 amino acids long. Germline CDR1 SEHNR, CDR2 FQNEAQ (reference sequence). This CDR3 is CASSPPGSRETQYF. The CDR3 bases are TGTGCCAGCAGCCCGCCGGGGAGCCGGGAGACCCAGTACTTC.

This clone has a handful of counts. The rearrangement uses TRBV7-9 and TRBJ1-4; 7 positions match TRBD1. The CDR3 runs to 14 residues. The germline gives CDR1 SEHNR, CDR2 FQNEAQ (reference sequence). V lost 4 bases and J lost 4; bases outside the gene matches: 3. CDR3 residues: CASSSRQGNEKLFF. The DNA of the CDR3 is TGTGCCAGCAGCTCTCGACAGGGTAATGAAAAACTGTTTTTT. Full variable domain (rest looked up from reference TRBV7-9 and TRBJ1-4): DTGVSQNPRHKITKRGQNVTFRCDPISEHNRLYWYRQTLGQGPEFLTYFQNEAQLEKSRLLSDRFSAERPKGSFSTLEIQRTEQGDSAMYLCASSSRQGNEKLFFGSGTQLSVL.

V is TRBV5-4 and J is TRBJ2-7; D ambiguous. Germline assignment: CDR1 SGHNT and CDR2 YYREEE (reference sequence). CDR3 length: 13 residues. With 4 bases removed from V and 1 base from J, the gap between germline ends came to 9 bases. In DNA, the CDR3 is TGTGCCAGCAGCAAAACTCCTTCCTACGAGCAGTACTTC. Translated, it gives CASSKTPSYEQYF.

V gene TRBV28 combines with J gene TRBJ1-1; D ambiguous. Per the germline V gene, CDR1 is MDHEN and CDR2 is SYDVKM. The V end was cut by 0 bases, the J end by 0 bases, with 5 bases between. The length of the CDR3 is 14 residues. The CDR3 protein is CASSLWQVNTEAFF. The CDR3 DNA is TGTGCCAGCAGTTTATGGCAAGTGAACACTGAAGCTTTCTTT.

This chain uses TRBV28 with TRBJ1-2; D may be TRBD1 (5 bases). Per the germline V gene, CDR1 is MDHEN and CDR2 is SYDVKM. This CDR3 has 16 residues. Trimming removed 4 bases at V and 5 bases at J, with 20 bases between. In DNA, the CDR3 is TGTGCCAGCAGTTGGGTTAGGCTCTTCCAGGGTTATGGCTACACCTTC. Its translation: CASSWVRLFQGYGYTF.

The gene calls are TRBV15 and TRBJ1-1; the D is unclear. Germline CDR1 is LNHNV and CDR2 is YYDKDF (reference sequence). Trimming shortened V by 0 bases and J by 3 bases, and 11 bases separated the two germline ends. This CDR3 comprises 15 residues. The CDR3 reads CATSRDGRVDTEAFF. CDR3 nucleotide sequence: TGTGCCACCAGCAGAGACGGGAGGGTCGACACTGAAGCTTTCTTT.